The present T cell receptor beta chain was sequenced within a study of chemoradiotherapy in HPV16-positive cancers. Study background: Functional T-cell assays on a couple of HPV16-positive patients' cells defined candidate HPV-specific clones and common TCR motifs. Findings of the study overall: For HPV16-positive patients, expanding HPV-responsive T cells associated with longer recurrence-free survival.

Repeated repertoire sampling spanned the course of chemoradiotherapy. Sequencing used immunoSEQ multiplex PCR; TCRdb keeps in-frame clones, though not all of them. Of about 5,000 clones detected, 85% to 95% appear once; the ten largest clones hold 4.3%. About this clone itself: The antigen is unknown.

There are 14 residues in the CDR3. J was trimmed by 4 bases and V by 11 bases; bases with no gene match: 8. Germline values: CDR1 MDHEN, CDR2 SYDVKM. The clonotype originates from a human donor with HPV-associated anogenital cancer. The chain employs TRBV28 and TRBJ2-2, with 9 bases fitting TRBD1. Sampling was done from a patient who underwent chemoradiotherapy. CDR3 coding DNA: TGTGCCGGCCGATGGGGACAGGGCACCGGGGAGCTGTTTTTT. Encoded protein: CAGRWGQGTGELFF.